The 7 T cell receptor beta chains reported below all come from one sample, sequenced in a study of T cells in localized non-small cell lung cancer (TCRdb year 2020). The method was the immunoSEQ multiplex PCR assay. TCRdb limited this immuneACCESS table to in-frame rearrangements with V and J called. A share of clones is missing; checked studies link under half to unresolved V genes, and the rest is unexplained. The sample table lists around 78,000 clones, more than 75% of them with a count of one. Approximately 9.6% of the sample is held by the ten biggest clonotypes. This material consisted of peripheral blood, taken before any cancer treatment. These receptors all come from a female donor at least 60 years old with stage I lung adenocarcinoma.

The chain joins TRBV11-2 to TRBJ2-5; D not resolved. The CDR3 totals 12 residues. Trimming left V 5 bases short and J 5 bases short, with 9 bases between. The germline V gene has CDR1 SGHAT and CDR2 FQNNGV. The CDR3 nucleotides read TGTGCCAGCAGCCCCCTGGGTGAGACCCAGTACTTC. Translated, it gives CASSPLGETQYF.

This clone was observed a few times. This sequence joins TRBV5-6 and TRBJ2-3, with TRBD2 as a possible D gene (8 bases). Deletions cut 5 bases from V and 4 bases from J, with 17 bases between. The CDR3 runs to 15 residues. The germline V gene has CDR1 SGHDT and CDR2 YYEEEE. This CDR3 reads CASSGTGRGPDTQYF. CDR3 DNA: TGTGCCAGCAGTGGCACCGGGAGGGGGCCAGATACGCAGTATTTT.

The sample holds one count of this clone. The rearrangement links TRBV21-1 to TRBJ2-7; no check of the table's D call, TRBD2, against the DNA was made. TRBV21-1 corresponds to a pseudogene. The CDR3 covers 13 residues. CDR3 in DNA: TGTGCCAGCAGCAAACCGAGCTCCTACGAGCAGTACTTC. Protein: CASSKPSSYEQYF.

The V call is TRBV9, the J call TRBJ2-5; 8 bases map to TRBD2. In germline, CDR1 is SGDLS, CDR2 YYNGEE. There are 15 residues in the CDR3. Germline trimming cut 0 bases from V and 2 bases from J; bases unmatched to any gene: 3. The CDR3, as DNA: TGTGCCAGCAGCGTAGGCGGGGGGCCACAAGAGACCCAGTACTTC. Protein: CASSVGGGPQETQYF.

As for this clone: Other DNA sequences in this sample translate to the same CDR3. J is TRBJ2-7 and V is TRBV6-1; 9 nucleotides match TRBD2. The length of the CDR3 is 15 residues. Per germline, CDR1 MNHNS and CDR2 SASEGT. The V and J ends lost 0 bases and 3 bases, in that order; junction bases with no gene match: 3. CDR3 nucleotides: TGTGCCAGCAGTGAAGCGTGGCGGGGGGGCTACGAGCAGTACTTC. Translation: CASSEAWRGGYEQYF.

In its sample, this clone was seen a few times. The V gene is TRBV6-1, the J gene TRBJ1-2; D is unclear. The V end lost 2 bases, the J end lost 6 bases, and 13 bases lay between the germline ends. This CDR3 is built from 14 residues. Germline CDR1 and CDR2: MNHNS and SASEGT. The CDR3 loop reads CASSEIRKRDGYTF. In DNA form, the CDR3 reads TGTGCCAGCAGTGAAATAAGGAAGCGGGATGGCTACACCTTC.

A few counts support this clone. The chain carries TRBV10-3 and TRBJ2-3; D gene unclear. This CDR3 has 12 residues. V was shortened by 3 bases and J by 5 bases, with 6 bases between the two germline ends. Germline V gene sequence: CDR1 ENHRY, CDR2 SYGVKD. The CDR3 loop reads CAISDMGDTQYF. As DNA, the CDR3 is TGTGCCATCAGTGATATGGGAGATACGCAGTATTTT.